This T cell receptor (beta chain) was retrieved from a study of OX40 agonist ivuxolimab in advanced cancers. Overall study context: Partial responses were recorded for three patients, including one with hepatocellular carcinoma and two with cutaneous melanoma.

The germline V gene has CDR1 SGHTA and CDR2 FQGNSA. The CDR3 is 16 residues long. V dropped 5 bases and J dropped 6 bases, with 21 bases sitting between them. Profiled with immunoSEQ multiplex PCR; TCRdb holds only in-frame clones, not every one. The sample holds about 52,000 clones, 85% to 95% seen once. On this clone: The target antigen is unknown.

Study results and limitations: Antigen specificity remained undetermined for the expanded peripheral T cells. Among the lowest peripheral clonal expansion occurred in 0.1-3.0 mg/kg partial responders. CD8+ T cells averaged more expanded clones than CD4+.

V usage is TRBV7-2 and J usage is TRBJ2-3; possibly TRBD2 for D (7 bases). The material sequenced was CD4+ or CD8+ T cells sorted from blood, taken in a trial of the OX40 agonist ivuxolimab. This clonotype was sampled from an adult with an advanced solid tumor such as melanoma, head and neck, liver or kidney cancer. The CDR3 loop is CASSQSLTGREDTQYF. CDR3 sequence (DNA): TGTGCCAGCAGCCAGTCCCTTACAGGGAGGGAGGATACGCAGTATTTT.